This entry is about one TCR beta chain. These data belong to a study of blood T cell repertoires in COVID-19. The CDR3 is 15 amino acids. Trimming at V came to 2 bases and at J to 8 bases, leaving 6 bases not matched to a gene. Germline lookup yields CDR1 SNHLY and CDR2 FYNNEI. In the source study's methods: Amplification of reference gene primers was used by the study to estimate nucleated cell counts. The data were produced by immunoSEQ multiplex PCR, yet TCRdb's version contains in-frame clones alone and is incomplete. From that table come the V and J calls and clone size; the DNA was used to work out D and trimming. The data show more than 250,000 clones, approximately 83% seen once. The study recruited people aged about 18 to 90 years across approximately 24 US areas.

The V gene is TRBV2, the J gene TRBJ1-4; TRBD1 aligns across 9 bases. The sequence was obtained from a man aged 25 to 45 who had recovered from COVID-19. The sample comprised PBMCs or T cells enriched from blood (not recorded which). CDR3 bases: TGTGCCAGCAGTGAATGGACAGGGGTATGGGAAAAACTGTTTTTT. Protein sequence: CASSEWTGVWEKLFF.